The source of this TCR beta chain is a study of T cell repertoires in cytomegalovirus infection. Study at large: Public TCR beta signatures marked donors with CMV infection and the matching HLA.

Germline V lookup: CDR1 SGDLS, CDR2 YYNGEE. The CDR3 is 16 amino acids. The V and J ends lost 4 bases and 7 bases, in that order; junction bases with no gene match: 11. Study-level points and caveats: CMV-specific TCR beta clonotypes restricted by HLA-C were the ones dominating the ex vivo response. Cumulative frequency (of public TCR beta family members) identified carriers of CMV plus the relevant HLA.

TCRdb processed the reads anew with MiXCR; each CDR3 protein has one entry. The repertoire consists of almost 500,000 distinct CDR3 sequences, with 10% to 12% occurring once and the leading ten covering about a tenth. On this clonotype: Its cognate antigen is unknown.

This receptor was identified in a human donor in good health (CMV status not recorded). Some clones in this sample may be carry-over from other donors' samples. This chain uses TRBV9 with TRBJ2-1; 10 bases are a match to TRBD2. Sequenced input: PBMCs. The CDR3, as DNA: TGTGCCAGCAGCCCAGCGGGAGGGACTCTAGGAAATGAGCAGTTCTTC. Protein sequence: CASSPAGGTLGNEQFF. The full variable domain, with the rest looked up from reference TRBV9 and TRBJ2-1, is DSGVTQTPKHLITATGQRVTLRCSPRSGDLSVYWYQQSLDQGLQFLIQYYNGEERAKGNILERFSAQQFPDLHSELNLSSLELGDSALYFCASSPAGGTLGNEQFFGPGTRLTVL.